These T cell receptor beta chains were read from a single sample in a study of shared clonotypes between healthy human individuals. Clones were read by immunoSEQ multiplex PCR, and TCRdb kept only the in-frame ones, dropping some. The repertoire holds about half a million clones, with 81% as singletons. Sequencing was done on a sample of PBMCs. All receptors come from a woman aged 40 to 50 in good health. Some clones in this sample may be carry-over from other donors' samples. CDR3s leave out the opening cysteine and the closing phenylalanine or tryptophan. Fields, in order: J gene, V gene, CDR3 protein.

J: TRBJ2-5; V: TRBV11-2; CDR3: ASSLGAQETQY
J: TRBJ1-5; V: TRBV14; CDR3: ASSQDRDQPQH
J: TRBJ1-5; V: TRBV7-2; CDR3: ASSLRGGSNQPQH
J: TRBJ2-3; V: TRBV2; CDR3: ASKAGSTDTQY
J: TRBJ2-5; V: TRBV5-1; CDR3: ASSQEGTGGAETQY
J: TRBJ1-1; V: TRBV6-5; CDR3: ASSYSGQGGTEAF
J: TRBJ2-3; V: TRBV9; CDR3: ASSVEVLADTDTQY
J: TRBJ1-5; V: TRBV5-1; CDR3: ASSLAGQGAGQPQH
J: TRBJ2-5; V: TRBV12-5; CDR3: ASGSGTAAY
J: TRBJ2-1; V: TRBV6-1; CDR3: ASSEEETSGRALGEQF
J: TRBJ2-3; V: TRBV6-4; CDR3: ASSDSDGTSTDTQY
J: TRBJ2-1; V: TRBV4-2; CDR3: ASSQVAFSEQF
J: TRBJ2-3; V: TRBV2; CDR3: ATADRGRDTQY
J: TRBJ1-3; V: TRBV21-1; CDR3: ASRPKANSRSGNTIY
J: TRBJ1-5; V: TRBV27; CDR3: ASTLLLLPGPNQPQH
J: TRBJ1-3; V: TRBV2; CDR3: ASSADQGPFSGNTIY
J: TRBJ2-7; V: TRBV7-6; CDR3: ASSLDRGARYEQY
J: TRBJ2-7; V: TRBV28; CDR3: ASSALGRQASSYEQY
J: TRBJ2-4; V: TRBV11-2; CDR3: ASSHSGIGIQY
J: TRBJ2-5; V: TRBV5-6; CDR3: ASSWGRGETQY
J: TRBJ2-7; V: TRBV7-6; CDR3: ASSLGQPGLAGYEQY
J: TRBJ2-2; V: TRBV28; CDR3: ASSDPGLAGSSGELF
J: TRBJ2-3; V: TRBV5-1; CDR3: ASSLVVAGSADTQY
J: TRBJ1-2; V: TRBV15; CDR3: ATSRAGQGRGYT
J: TRBJ2-2; V: TRBV28; CDR3: ASSLMRIRYTGELF
J: TRBJ1-5; V: TRBV5-6; CDR3: ASSTSGAPRGNQPQH